This T cell receptor (beta chain) is from a study of T cells in Graves' hyperthyroidism and ophthalmopathy. Overall study results and limits: From stable hyperthyroidism, ophthalmopathy was set apart by a 13 V-J model.

The authors obtained PBMCs from over 8 ml of fresh peripheral blood. This clonotype was seen many times. Its antigen is undetermined. The junction departs from germline at one end; a sequencing error may be responsible. Amplification of TCR beta CDR3 regions was performed using RNA transcripts as template. An initial round of RT-PCR targeting the TCR CDR3 relied on the HTBI primer set. MiXCR, run by TCRdb on the multiplex PCR reads, gives a single entry per CDR3 protein. Here the sample spans around 430,000 distinct CDR3 sequences, just under 15% being singletons. The CDR3 loop spans 13 amino acids. CDR1 SGHRS and CDR2 YFSETQ come from the germline V gene.

The V and J genes are TRBV5-1 and TRBJ1-1, with unresolved D. This clonotype was sampled from a woman aged 25 to 39 with Graves' hyperthyroidism. Sequenced input: blood. DNA of the CDR3: TGTGCCAGCAGCTTGGAGAGGAACACTGAAGCTTTCTTT. Its translation: CASSLERNTEAFF.